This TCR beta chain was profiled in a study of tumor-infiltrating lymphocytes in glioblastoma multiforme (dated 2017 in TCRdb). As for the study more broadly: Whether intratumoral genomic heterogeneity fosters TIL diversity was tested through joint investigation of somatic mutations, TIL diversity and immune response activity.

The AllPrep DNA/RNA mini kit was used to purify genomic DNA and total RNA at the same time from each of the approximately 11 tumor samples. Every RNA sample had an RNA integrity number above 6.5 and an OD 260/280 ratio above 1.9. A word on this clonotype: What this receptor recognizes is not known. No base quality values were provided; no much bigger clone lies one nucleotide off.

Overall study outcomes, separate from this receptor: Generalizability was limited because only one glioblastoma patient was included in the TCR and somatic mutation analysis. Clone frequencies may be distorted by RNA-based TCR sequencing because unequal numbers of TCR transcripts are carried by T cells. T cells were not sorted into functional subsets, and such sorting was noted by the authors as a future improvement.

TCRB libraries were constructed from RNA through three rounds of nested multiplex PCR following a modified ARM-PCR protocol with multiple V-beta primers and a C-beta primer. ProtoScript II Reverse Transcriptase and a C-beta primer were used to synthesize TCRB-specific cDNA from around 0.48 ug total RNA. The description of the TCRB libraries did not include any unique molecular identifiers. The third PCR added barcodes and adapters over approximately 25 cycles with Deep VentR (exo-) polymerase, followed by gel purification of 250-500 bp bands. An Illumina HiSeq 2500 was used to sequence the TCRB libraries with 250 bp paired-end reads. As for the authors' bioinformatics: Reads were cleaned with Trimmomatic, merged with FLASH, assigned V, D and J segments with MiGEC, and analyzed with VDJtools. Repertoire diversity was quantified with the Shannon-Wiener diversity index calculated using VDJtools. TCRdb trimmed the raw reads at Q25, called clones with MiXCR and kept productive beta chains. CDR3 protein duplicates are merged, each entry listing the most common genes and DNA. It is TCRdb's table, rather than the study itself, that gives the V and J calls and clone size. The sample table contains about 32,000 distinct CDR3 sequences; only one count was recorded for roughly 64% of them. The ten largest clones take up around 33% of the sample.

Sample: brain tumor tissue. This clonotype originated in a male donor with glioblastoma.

The CDR3 region has the sequence CASSPGQGDYGYTF. The DNA sequence reads TGTGCCAGCAGTCCGGGACAGGGGGACTATGGCTACACCTTC. The rearranged segments are TRBV2 and TRBJ1-2; the central 11 bases match TRBD1. Reading from cysteine to phenylalanine, the CDR3 counts 14 amino acids. The kept DNA is CDR3 alone, 42 bases in frame from the first base. For CDR1 and CDR2, the germline V gene lists SNHLY and FYNNEI. V loses 5 bases at its end and J loses 3 bases; junction bases beyond the gene matches: 2.